This entry concerns a single T cell receptor beta chain. The antigen remains unidentified. This sample was included in a study of T cell responses to AZD1222 COVID-19 vaccine. Study results and limitations: The study found vaccine-associated CD4 TCRs spanning spike, dominant at 160-218 and 743-854. Reportedly, close to half of spike-specific TCRs are directed against unmutated variant regions. Donors were mostly white British, more females; clonal diversity possibly underestimated. Repertoire sampling happened only post peak T cell response.

TCRdb's copy holds only in-frame clones and misses some; the assay was immunoSEQ multiplex PCR. This sample has roughly 120,000 clones, with roughly 90% found just once. The CDR3 runs to 16 residues. The germline CDR1 and CDR2 sequences are LGHDT and YNNKEL (reference sequence). The V and J ends lost 3 bases and 10 bases respectively, with 21 bases between them. The receptor was isolated from an adult who received the AZD1222 COVID-19 vaccine. The chain joins TRBV3-1 (or the pseudogene TRBV3-2) to TRBJ1-4; D is possibly TRBD1 (5 bases). This specimen consisted of peripheral blood, obtained 28 days after the second AZD1222 dose. DNA of the CDR3: TGTGCCAGCAGCCACCTAGGGACGGCCGGAGGAGCAAAACTGTTTTTT. This sequence encodes CASSHLGTAGGAKLFF.